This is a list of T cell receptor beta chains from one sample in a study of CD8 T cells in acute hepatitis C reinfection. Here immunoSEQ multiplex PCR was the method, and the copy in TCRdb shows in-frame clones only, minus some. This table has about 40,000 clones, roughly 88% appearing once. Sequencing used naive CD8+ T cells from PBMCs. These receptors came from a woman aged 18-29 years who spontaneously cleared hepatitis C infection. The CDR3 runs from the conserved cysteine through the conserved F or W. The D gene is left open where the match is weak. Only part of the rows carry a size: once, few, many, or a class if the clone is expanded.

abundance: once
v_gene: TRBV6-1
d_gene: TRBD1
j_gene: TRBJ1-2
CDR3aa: CATTGAFGYGYTF
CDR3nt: TGTGCCACAACAGGGGCTTTTGGATATGGCTACACCTTC

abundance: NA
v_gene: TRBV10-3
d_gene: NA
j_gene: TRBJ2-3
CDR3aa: CATRGDSSSTDTQYF
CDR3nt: TGTGCCACCCGAGGCGACTCGTCTAGCACAGATACGCAGTATTTT

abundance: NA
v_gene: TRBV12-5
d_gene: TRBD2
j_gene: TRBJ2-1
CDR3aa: CASGSTSGIYNEQFF
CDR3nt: TGTGCTAGTGGGTCGACTAGCGGGATCTACAATGAGCAGTTCTTC

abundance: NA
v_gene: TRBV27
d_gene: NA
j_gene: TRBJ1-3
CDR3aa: CASSLSGVRGNTIYF
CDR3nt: TGTGCCAGCAGTTTATCGGGGGTGCGGGGAAACACCATATATTTT

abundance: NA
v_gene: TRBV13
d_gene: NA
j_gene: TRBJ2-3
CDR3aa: CASSLGVVAESTDTQYF
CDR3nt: TGTGCCAGCAGCTTAGGAGTGGTAGCGGAAAGCACAGATACGCAGTATTTT

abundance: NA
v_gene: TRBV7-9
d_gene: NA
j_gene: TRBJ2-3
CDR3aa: CASSLGTRGSTDTQYF
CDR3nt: TGTGCCAGCAGCTTAGGTACCAGGGGATCCACAGATACGCAGTATTTT

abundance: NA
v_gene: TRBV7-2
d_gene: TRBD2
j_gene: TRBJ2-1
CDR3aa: CASSRLAGYNEQFF
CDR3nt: TGTGCCAGCAGCCGACTAGCGGGCTACAATGAGCAGTTCTTC

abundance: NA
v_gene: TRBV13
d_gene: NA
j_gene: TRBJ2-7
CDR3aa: CASSLTTQENYEQYF
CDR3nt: TGTGCCAGCAGCTTAACGACTCAGGAGAACTACGAGCAGTACTTC

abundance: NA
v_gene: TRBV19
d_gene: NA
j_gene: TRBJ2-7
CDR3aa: CASGPYEDEQYF
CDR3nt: TGTGCCAGCGGGCCCTACGAAGACGAGCAGTACTTC

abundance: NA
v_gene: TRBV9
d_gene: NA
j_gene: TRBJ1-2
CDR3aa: CASSGKNYGYTF
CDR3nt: TGTGCCAGCAGCGGTAAAAATTATGGCTACACCTTC

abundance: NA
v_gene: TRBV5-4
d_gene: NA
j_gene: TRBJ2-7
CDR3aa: CASSLWGSIGHEQYF
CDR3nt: TGTGCCAGCAGCCTTTGGGGGAGTATTGGCCACGAGCAGTACTTC

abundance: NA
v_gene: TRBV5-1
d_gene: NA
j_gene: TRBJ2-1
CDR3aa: CASSIGHGEQFF
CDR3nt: TGCGCCAGCAGCATTGGACACGGTGAGCAGTTCTTC

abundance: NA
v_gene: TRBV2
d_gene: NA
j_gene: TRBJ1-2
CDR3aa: CASMGRYYGYTF
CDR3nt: TGTGCCAGCATGGGGAGGTATTATGGCTACACCTTC

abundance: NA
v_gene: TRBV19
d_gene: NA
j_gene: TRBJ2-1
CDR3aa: CASSIFNNEQFF
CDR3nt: TGTGCCAGTAGTATATTCAACAATGAGCAGTTCTTC

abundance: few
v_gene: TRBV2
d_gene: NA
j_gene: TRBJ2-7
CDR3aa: CASSDALYEQYF
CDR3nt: TGTGCCAGCAGTGACGCCCTCTACGAGCAGTACTTC

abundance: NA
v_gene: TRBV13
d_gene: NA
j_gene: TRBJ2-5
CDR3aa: CASSPDRSKTQYF
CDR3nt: TGTGCCAGCAGCCCAGACAGGTCTAAGACCCAGTACTTC

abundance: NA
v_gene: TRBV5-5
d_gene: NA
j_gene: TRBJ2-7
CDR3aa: CASSLLVSSYEQYF
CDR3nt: TGTGCCAGCAGCTTACTCGTCAGTTCCTACGAGCAGTACTTC

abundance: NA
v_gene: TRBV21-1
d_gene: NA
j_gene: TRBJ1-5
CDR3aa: CATSRDTYQPQHF
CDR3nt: TGTGCCACCTCCCGGGACACTTATCAGCCCCAGCATTTT

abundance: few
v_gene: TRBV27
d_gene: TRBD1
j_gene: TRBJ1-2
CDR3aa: CASRDRGSGYTF
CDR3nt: TGTGCCAGCCGAGACAGGGGCAGTGGCTACACCTTC

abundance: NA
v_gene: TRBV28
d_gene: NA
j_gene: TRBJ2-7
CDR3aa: CASSPLLSANEQYF
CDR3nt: TGTGCCAGCAGTCCCCTTCTGTCGGCTAACGAGCAGTACTTC

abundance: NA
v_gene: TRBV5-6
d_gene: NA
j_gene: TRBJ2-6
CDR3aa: CASSETGSGANVLTF
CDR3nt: TGTGCCAGCAGCGAGACAGGATCTGGGGCCAACGTCCTGACTTTC

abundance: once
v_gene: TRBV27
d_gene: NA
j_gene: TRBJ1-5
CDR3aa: CASSLSRVQPQHF
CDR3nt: TGTGCCAGCAGTTTATCGCGGGTACAGCCCCAGCATTTT

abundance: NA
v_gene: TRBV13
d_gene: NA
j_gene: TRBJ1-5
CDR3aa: CASSLGQSNQPQHF
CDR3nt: TGTGCCAGCAGCTTAGGCCAAAGCAATCAGCCCCAGCATTTT

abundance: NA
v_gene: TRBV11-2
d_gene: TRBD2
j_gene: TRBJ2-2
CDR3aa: CASSLSGAGELFF
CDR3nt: TGTGCCAGCAGTCTTAGCGGGGCCGGGGAGCTGTTTTTT

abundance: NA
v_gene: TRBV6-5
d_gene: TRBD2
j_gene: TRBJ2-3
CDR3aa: CASSSYLTSVTDTQYF
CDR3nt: TGTGCCAGCAGTTCTTACCTGACTAGCGTCACAGATACGCAGTATTTT

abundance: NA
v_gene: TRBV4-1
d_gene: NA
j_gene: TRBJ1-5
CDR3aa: CASSQVLGMGNQPQHF
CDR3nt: TGCGCCAGCAGCCAAGTTCTGGGTATGGGCAATCAGCCCCAGCATTTT

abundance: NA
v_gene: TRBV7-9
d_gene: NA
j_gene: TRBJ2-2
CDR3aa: CASSFGGTSRNTGELFF
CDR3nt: TGTGCCAGCAGCTTCGGGGGGACATCCCGGAACACCGGGGAGCTGTTTTTT

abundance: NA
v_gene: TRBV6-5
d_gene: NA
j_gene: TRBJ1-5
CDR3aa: CASTTGSQPQHF
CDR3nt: TGTGCCAGCACCACGGGGAGTCAGCCCCAGCATTTT

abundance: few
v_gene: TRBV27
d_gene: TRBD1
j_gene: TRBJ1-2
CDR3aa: CASSLGQGDGYTF
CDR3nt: TGTGCCAGCAGTCTCGGACAGGGGGATGGCTACACCTTC

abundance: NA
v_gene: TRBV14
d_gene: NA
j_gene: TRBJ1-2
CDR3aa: CASSPVSNYGYTF
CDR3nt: TGTGCCAGCAGCCCAGTGTCGAACTATGGCTACACCTTC

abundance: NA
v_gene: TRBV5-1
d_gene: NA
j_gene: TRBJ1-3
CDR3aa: CASSLGPRDSGNTIYF
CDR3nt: TGCGCCAGCAGCTTGGGGCCCCGGGACTCTGGAAACACCATATATTTT

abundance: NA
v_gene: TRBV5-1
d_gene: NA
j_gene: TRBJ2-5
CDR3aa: CASSGEPQETQYF
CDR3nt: TGCGCCAGCAGCGGAGAGCCCCAAGAGACCCAGTACTTC

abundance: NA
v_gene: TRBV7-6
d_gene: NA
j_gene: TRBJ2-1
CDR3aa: CASSLRRGYNEQFF
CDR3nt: TGTGCCAGCAGCCTCCGGAGGGGTTACAATGAGCAGTTCTTC

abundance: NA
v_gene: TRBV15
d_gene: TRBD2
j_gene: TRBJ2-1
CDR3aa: CATRERTSGRIGDEQFF
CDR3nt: TGTGCCACCAGAGAGAGGACTAGCGGGAGGATCGGCGATGAGCAGTTCTTC

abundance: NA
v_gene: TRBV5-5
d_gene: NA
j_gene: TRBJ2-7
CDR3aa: CASSLWVAPSYEQYF
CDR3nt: TGTGCCAGCAGCTTATGGGTAGCCCCTTCCTACGAGCAGTACTTC

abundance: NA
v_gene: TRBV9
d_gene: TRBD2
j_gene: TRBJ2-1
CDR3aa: CASSPPAGELYNEQFF
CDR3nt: TGTGCCAGCAGCCCCCCAGCGGGAGAGTTGTACAATGAGCAGTTCTTC

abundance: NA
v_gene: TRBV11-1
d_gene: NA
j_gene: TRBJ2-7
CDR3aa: CASSLLDEQYF
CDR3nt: TGTGCCAGCAGCTTATTAGACGAGCAGTACTTC

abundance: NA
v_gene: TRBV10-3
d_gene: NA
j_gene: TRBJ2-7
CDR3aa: CAISVLTTGQPSEQYF
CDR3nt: TGTGCCATCAGTGTATTAACGACAGGACAACCCTCCGAGCAGTACTTC

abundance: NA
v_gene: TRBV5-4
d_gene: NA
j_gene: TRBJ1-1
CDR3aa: CASSFGTPEGAFF
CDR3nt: TGTGCCAGCAGCTTCGGGACACCTGAGGGAGCTTTCTTT

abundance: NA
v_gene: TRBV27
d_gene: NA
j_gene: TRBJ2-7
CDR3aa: CASTEFGGEGYEQYF
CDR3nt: TGTGCCAGCACTGAATTTGGTGGGGAAGGGTACGAGCAGTACTTC

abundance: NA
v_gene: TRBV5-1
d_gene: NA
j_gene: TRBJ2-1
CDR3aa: CASSNRDPQTNEQFF
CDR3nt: TGCGCCAGCAGCAACCGGGACCCCCAGACCAATGAGCAGTTCTTC

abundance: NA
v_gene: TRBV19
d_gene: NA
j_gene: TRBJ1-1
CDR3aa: CASSTPSDGPENTEAFF
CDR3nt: TGTGCCAGTAGTACCCCCTCGGACGGACCGGAAAACACTGAAGCTTTCTTT

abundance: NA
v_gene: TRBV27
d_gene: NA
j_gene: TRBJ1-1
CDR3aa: CASRTGPTEAFF
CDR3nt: TGTGCCAGCAGAACAGGGCCCACTGAAGCTTTCTTT

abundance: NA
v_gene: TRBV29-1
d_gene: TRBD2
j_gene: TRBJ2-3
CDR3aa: CSVDHSGRSNTQYF
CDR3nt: TGCAGCGTTGATCATAGCGGGAGAAGTAATACGCAGTATTTT

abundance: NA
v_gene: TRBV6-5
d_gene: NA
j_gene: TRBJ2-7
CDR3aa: CASRPGPGSYEQYF
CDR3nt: TGTGCCAGCAGACCGGGACCGGGTTCCTACGAGCAGTACTTC

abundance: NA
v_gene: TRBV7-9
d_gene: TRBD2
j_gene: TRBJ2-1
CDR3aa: CASSKITGTSGLEQFF
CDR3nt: TGTGCCAGCAGCAAGATAACCGGGACTAGCGGGCTTGAGCAGTTCTTC

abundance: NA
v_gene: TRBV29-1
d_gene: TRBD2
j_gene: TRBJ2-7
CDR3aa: CSVVPASGRTYEQYF
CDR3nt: TGCAGCGTTGTTCCGGCTAGCGGGAGGACCTACGAGCAGTACTTC

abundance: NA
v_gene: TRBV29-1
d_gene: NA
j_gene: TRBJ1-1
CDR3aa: CSARGLGNTEAFF
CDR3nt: TGCAGCGCCCGGGGGCTGGGGAACACTGAAGCTTTCTTT

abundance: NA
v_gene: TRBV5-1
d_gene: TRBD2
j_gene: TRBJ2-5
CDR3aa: CASSLALAGGPWETQYF
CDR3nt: TGCGCCAGCAGCTTGGCTCTAGCGGGAGGGCCTTGGGAGACCCAGTACTTC

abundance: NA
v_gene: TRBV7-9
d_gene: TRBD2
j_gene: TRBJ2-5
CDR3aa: CASSSALAGVGTQYF
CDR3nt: TGTGCCAGCAGCTCCGCACTAGCGGGAGTTGGGACCCAGTACTTC

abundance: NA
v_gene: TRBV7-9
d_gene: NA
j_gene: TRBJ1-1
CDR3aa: CASMKEFTEAFF
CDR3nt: TGTGCCAGCATGAAGGAGTTCACTGAAGCTTTCTTT

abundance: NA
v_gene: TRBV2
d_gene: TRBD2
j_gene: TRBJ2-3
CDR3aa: CASSPSPREGPTDTQYF
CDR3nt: TGTGCCAGCAGTCCTTCGCCGCGGGAGGGCCCCACGGATACGCAGTATTTT

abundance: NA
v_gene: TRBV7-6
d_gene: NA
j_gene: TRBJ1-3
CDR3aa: CASSPASSSGNTIYF
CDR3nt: TGTGCCAGCAGCCCGGCCTCTAGCTCTGGAAACACCATATATTTT

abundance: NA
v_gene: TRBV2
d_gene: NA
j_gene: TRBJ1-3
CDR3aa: CASKARSSGNTIYF
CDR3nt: TGTGCCAGCAAAGCCCGATCCTCTGGAAACACCATATATTTT

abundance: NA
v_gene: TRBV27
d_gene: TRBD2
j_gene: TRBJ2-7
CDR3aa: CASSSSGSLSYEQYF
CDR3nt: TGTGCCAGCAGCTCTAGCGGGAGCCTCTCCTACGAGCAGTACTTC

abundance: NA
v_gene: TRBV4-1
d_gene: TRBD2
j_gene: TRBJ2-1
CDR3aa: CASSLTGLAGDGNEQFF
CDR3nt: TGCGCCAGCAGCCTGACGGGACTAGCGGGAGACGGTAATGAGCAGTTCTTC

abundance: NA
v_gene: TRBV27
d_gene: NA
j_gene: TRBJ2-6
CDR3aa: CASGTGANVLTF
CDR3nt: TGTGCCAGCGGGACTGGGGCCAACGTCCTGACTTTC

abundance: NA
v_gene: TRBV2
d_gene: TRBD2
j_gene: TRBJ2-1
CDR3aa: CASRGSSGPGNEQFF
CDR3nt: TGTGCCAGCAGGGGATCTAGCGGTCCCGGCAATGAGCAGTTCTTC

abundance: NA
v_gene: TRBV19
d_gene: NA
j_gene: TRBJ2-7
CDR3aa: CASSISLVQSYEQYF
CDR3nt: TGTGCCAGTAGTATATCTCTAGTTCAATCCTACGAGCAGTACTTC

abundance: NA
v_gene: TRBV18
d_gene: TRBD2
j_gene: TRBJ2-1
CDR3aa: CASSPGLAEGINEQFF
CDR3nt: TGTGCCAGCTCACCCGGACTAGCGGAAGGGATTAATGAGCAGTTCTTC